A single sample gave rise to the 5 T cell receptor beta chains below, sequenced in a study of T cells in Graves' hyperthyroidism and ophthalmopathy. TCR beta CDR3 sequences were amplified from RNA transcripts. The HTBI set primed first-round TCR CDR3 RT-PCR. TCRdb recomputed calls from the multiplex PCR reads with MiXCR, one row per CDR3 protein. The data contain about 560,000 distinct CDR3 sequences, 46% of them singletons. Sequencing input: peripheral blood or thyroid tissue (not recorded which). The receptors originated from a young woman with Graves' hyperthyroidism.

As concerns this clonotype: The junction departs from the called germline gene at one end, perhaps through a read error. V is TRBV5-1 and J is TRBJ2-7; TRBD1 aligns across 9 bases. The CDR3 has 10 residues. The germline gives CDR1 SGHRS, CDR2 YFSETQ. The CDR3 DNA reads as TGCGCCAGCAGCCGTGGGGACAGGGCCTTC. This sequence encodes CASSRGDRAF.

J is TRBJ1-4 and V is TRBV25-1; D perhaps matches TRBD1 (5 bases). CDR3 length equals 16 residues. Germline CDR1 reads MGHDK; CDR2 reads SYGVNS. Trimming shortened V by 2 bases and J by 0 bases, and 10 bases separated the two germline ends. The CDR3 reads CASSEAYRTTNEKLFF. Here the CDR3 DNA reads TGTGCCAGCAGTGAAGCTTACAGGACAACTAATGAAAAACTGTTTTTT.

This clonotype occurred many times. The chain has TRBV29-1 and TRBJ1-1; the match to TRBD1 covers 11 bases. V lost 4 bases and J lost 5; bases outside the gene matches: 3. This CDR3 is 13 amino acids long. Per germline, CDR1 SQVTM and CDR2 ANQGSEA. The CDR3 sequence is CSVGGTGGTEAFF. The CDR3 region has the DNA TGCAGCGTTGGAGGGACAGGGGGGACTGAAGCTTTCTTT.

The chain carries TRBV7-9 and TRBJ2-5; no clear D gene. CDR1 SEHNR and CDR2 FQNEAQ come from the germline V gene (reference sequence). Between the trimmed V and J ends, which lost 5 bases and 0 bases, there was a span of 13 bases. This CDR3 region has 15 residues. In DNA, the CDR3 is TGTGCCAGCAGCACGGGTTATTCGTACCAAGAGACCCAGTACTTC. It translates to CASSTGYSYQETQYF.

The chain is built from TRBV25-1 and TRBJ1-2; no reliable D call. Between the trimmed V and J ends, which lost 8 bases and 2 bases, there was a span of 15 bases. The CDR3 totals 14 residues. Germline V gene data show CDR1 as MGHDK and CDR2 as SYGVNS. In DNA form, the CDR3 reads TGTGCCAGCTTAAGACGGACCGCGAACTATGGCTACACCTTC. Its translation is CASLRRTANYGYTF.